One and the same sample provided the 14 T cell receptor beta chains below, sequenced in a study of T cell responses to AZD1222 COVID-19 vaccine. The protocol was immunoSEQ multiplex PCR, while the TCRdb copy is restricted to in-frame clones and leaves out a portion. The repertoire holds about 66,000 clones, with more than 75% as singletons. Sequencing used peripheral blood, obtained on day 0 of AZD1222 vaccination. Receptors originate from an adult in good health.

This chain uses TRBV2 with TRBJ2-5; unclear D gene. Trimming shortened V by 5 bases and J by 4 bases, and 14 bases separated the two germline ends. Germline CDR1 SNHLY, CDR2 FYNNEI. This CDR3 has 14 amino acids. The DNA of the CDR3 is TGTGCCAGCAGTCCAGTATGGGCCGGAGAGACCCAGTACTTC. It translates to CASSPVWAGETQYF.

The gene calls are TRBV10-3 and TRBJ2-3; perhaps TRBD1 as D (5 bases). V was shortened by 2 bases and J by 2 bases, with 11 bases between the two germline ends. The germline V gene encodes CDR1 ENHRY and CDR2 SYGVKD. This CDR3 spans 15 amino acids. The CDR3: CAISEADSYTDTQYF. CDR3 DNA sequence: TGTGCCATCAGTGAGGCCGACAGTTACACAGATACGCAGTATTTT.

A note on this clone: Compared with germline, one end of the junction differs, possibly owing to a read error. The rearrangement links TRBV19 to TRBJ2-1, with TRBD2 identical over 10 bases. This CDR3 region has 14 residues. Germline loops: CDR1 LNHDA, CDR2 SQIVND (reference sequence). The DNA for the CDR3 is TGTGCCAGTAGTATGAAGGCTAGCGGGGGCCCTAGCGTCTTC. The encoded protein is CASSMKASGGPSVF. Combining the CDR3 with reference TRBV19 and TRBJ2-1 gives the whole variable domain DGGITQSPKYLFRKEGQNVTLSCEQNLNHDAMYWYRQDPGQGLRLIYYSQIVNDFQKGDIAEGYSVSREKKESFPLTVTSAQKNPTAFYLCASSMKASGGPSVFGPGTRLTVL.

The rearrangement uses TRBV11-1 and TRBJ2-7, with TRBD1 matching 9 bases. The germline CDR1 and CDR2 sequences are SGHAT and FQDESV (reference sequence). The V segment lost 3 bases and the J segment 0 bases; nucleotides outside the gene matches: 0. This CDR3 region has 14 residues. This CDR3 reads CASSLTGGSYEQYF. As DNA, the CDR3 is TGTGCCAGCAGCTTGACAGGGGGCTCCTACGAGCAGTACTTC. The variable domain in full, completed from reference TRBV11-1 and TRBJ2-7, reads EAEVAQSPRYKITEKSQAVAFWCDPISGHATLYWYRQILGQGPELLVQFQDESVVDDSQLPKDRFSAERLKGVDSTLKIQPAELGDSAMYLCASSLTGGSYEQYFGPGTRLTVT.

The genes are TRBV6-5 and TRBJ1-2, with D uncertain. V was trimmed by 4 bases and J by 5 bases, leaving 8 bases between them. The CDR3 runs to 12 residues. Germline loops: CDR1 MNHEY, CDR2 SVGAGI. The CDR3 region has the DNA TGTGCCAGCAGTTCACTGGCGTATGGCTACACCTTC. Translation gives CASSSLAYGYTF.

The gene calls are TRBV29-1 and TRBJ2-1; D unresolved. The CDR3 consists of 13 residues. V gave up 1 base and J gave up 7 bases, with 11 bases separating them. In germline, CDR1 is SQVTM, CDR2 ANQGSEA. Here the CDR3 DNA reads TGCAGCGTTGAAGGGGGATTGGTTAATGAGCAGTTCTTC. Its protein is CSVEGGLVNEQFF.

The chain couples TRBV5-1 to TRBJ1-1, with D perhaps TRBD1 (6 bases). The germline V and J ends were trimmed by 0 bases and 1 base, with 13 bases remaining between them. Germline V gene lookup returns CDR1 SGHRS and CDR2 YFSETQ. The CDR3 sequence is 16 residues long. The CDR3 loop is CASSLDGGLRNTEAFF. In DNA, the CDR3 is TGCGCCAGCAGCTTGGATGGGGGGCTACGGAACACTGAAGCTTTCTTT.

The chain employs TRBV3-1 (or the pseudogene TRBV3-2) and TRBJ1-3, with 7 bases lining up with TRBD1. The CDR3 covers 15 residues. From germline, CDR1 is LGHDT and CDR2 YNNKEL (reference sequence). J gave up 4 bases and V 6 bases, and 9 bases lay outside the gene matches. Here the CDR3 reads CASSRLTGQGNTIYF. In DNA, the CDR3 is TGTGCCAGCAGTCGCTTGACAGGGCAAGGAAACACCATATATTTT.

This chain links TRBV28 with TRBJ1-3, with 7 bases lining up with TRBD1. With 6 bases clipped from V and 8 bases from J, the junction kept 7 bases outside the gene matches. This CDR3 is 13 amino acids long. The V gene's germline CDR1 is MDHEN and CDR2 SYDVKM. The CDR3 DNA is TGTGCCAGCAGATACAGGGGAGGGGACACCATATATTTT. Its protein product is CASRYRGGDTIYF.

This sequence joins TRBV4-1 and TRBJ1-3; D is unresolved. Trimming shortened V by 3 bases and J by 0 bases, and 9 bases separated the two germline ends. This CDR3 comprises 15 residues. Per germline, CDR1 MGHRA and CDR2 YSYEKL. The CDR3 DNA sequence: TGCGCCAGCAGCCAGGCGCAGAGCTCTGGAAACACCATATATTTT. Protein product: CASSQAQSSGNTIYF.

The genes are TRBV2 and TRBJ1-5; D unresolved. Germline V gene lookup returns CDR1 SNHLY and CDR2 FYNNEI. V lost 5 bases, J lost 3 bases, and 8 bases lay in between. This CDR3 is built from 13 residues. The CDR3 DNA follows: TGTGCCAGCAGTCCCCGGATCAATCAGCCCCAGCATTTT. It translates to CASSPRINQPQHF.

V usage is TRBV13 and J usage is TRBJ2-1; possible D gene TRBD2, 6 bases. V gave up 1 base and J gave up 4 bases, with 8 bases separating them. The CDR3 runs to 14 residues. Germline loops: CDR1 PRHDT, CDR2 FYEKMQ (reference sequence). As DNA, the CDR3 is TGTGCCAGCAGCTTAGCGGGAGCTTACAATGAGCAGTTCTTC. It specifies CASSLAGAYNEQFF.

The chain couples TRBV4-2 to TRBJ1-1; D perhaps matches TRBD1 (6 bases). The germline V gene encodes CDR1 LGHNA and CDR2 YNFKEQ. Trimming cost V 0 bases and J 4 bases, with 15 bases left between them. This CDR3 has 16 amino acids. This CDR3 reads CASSQDFRGGSTEAFF. DNA of the CDR3: TGTGCCAGCAGCCAAGATTTTAGGGGGGGGAGCACTGAAGCTTTCTTT.

The chain carries TRBV29-1 and TRBJ2-2; D assignment may be TRBD1 or TRBD2 (7 bases each). The V end was cut by 7 bases, the J end by 3 bases, with 27 bases between. The CDR3 length is 18 residues. Germline V CDR1 and CDR2: SQVTM, ANQGSEA. CDR3 amino acids: CSAVRGLAALVDTGELFF. The DNA of the CDR3 is TGCAGCGCTGTAAGGGGGCTAGCGGCCTTGGTGGACACCGGGGAGCTGTTTTTT.